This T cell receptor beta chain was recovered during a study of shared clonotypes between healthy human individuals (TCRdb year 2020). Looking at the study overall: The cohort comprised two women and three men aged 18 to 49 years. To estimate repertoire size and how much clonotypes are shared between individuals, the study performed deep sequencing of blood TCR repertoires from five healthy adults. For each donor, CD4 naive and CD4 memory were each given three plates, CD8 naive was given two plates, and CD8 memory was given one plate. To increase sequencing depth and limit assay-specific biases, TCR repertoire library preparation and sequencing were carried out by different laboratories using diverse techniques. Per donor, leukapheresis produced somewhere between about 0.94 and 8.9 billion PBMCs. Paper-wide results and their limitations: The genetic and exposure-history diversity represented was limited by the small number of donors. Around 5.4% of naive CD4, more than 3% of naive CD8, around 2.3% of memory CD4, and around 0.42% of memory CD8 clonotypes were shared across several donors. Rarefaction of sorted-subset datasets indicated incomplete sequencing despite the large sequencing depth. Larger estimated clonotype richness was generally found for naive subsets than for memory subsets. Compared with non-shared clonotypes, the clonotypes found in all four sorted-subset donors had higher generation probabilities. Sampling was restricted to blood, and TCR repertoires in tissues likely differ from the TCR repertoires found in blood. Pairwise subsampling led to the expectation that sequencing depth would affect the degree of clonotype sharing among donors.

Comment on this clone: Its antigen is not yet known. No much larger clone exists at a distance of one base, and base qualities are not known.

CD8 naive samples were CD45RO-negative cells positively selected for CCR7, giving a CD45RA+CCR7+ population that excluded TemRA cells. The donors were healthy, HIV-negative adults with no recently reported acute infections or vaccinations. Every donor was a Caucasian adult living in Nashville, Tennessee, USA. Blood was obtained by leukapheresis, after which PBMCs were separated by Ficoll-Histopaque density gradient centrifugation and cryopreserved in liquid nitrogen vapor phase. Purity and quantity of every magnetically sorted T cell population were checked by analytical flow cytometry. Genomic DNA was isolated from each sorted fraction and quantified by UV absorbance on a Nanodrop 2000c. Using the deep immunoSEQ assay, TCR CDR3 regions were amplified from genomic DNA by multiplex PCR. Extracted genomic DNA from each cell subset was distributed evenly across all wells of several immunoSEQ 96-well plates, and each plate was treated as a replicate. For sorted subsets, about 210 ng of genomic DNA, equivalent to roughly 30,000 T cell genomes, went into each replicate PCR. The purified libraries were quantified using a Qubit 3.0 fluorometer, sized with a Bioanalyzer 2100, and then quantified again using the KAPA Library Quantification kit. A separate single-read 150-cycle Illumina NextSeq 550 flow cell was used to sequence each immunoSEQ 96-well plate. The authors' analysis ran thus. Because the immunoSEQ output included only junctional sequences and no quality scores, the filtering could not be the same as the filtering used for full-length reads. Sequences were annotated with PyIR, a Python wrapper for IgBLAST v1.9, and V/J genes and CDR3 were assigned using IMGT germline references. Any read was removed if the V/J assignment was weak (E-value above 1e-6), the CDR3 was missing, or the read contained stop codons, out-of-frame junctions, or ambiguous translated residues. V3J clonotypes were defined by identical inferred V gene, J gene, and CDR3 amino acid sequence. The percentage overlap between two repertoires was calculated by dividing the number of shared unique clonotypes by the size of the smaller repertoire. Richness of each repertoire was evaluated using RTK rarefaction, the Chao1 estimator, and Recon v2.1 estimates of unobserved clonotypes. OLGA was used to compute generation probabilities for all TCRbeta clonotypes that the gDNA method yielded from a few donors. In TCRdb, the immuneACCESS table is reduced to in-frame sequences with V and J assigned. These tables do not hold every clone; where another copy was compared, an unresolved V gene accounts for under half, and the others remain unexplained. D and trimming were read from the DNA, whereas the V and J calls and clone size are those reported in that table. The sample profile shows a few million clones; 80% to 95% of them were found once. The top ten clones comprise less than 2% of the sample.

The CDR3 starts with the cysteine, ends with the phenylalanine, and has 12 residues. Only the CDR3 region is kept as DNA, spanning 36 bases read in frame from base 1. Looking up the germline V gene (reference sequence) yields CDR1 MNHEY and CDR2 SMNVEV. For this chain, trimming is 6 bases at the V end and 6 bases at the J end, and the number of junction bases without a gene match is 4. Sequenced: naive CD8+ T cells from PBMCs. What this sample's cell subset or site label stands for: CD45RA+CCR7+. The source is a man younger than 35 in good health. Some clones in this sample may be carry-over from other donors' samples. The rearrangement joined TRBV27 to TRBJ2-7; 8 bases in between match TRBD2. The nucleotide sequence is TGTGCCAGCAGCTTCCTAGCGGGCGAGCAGTACTTC. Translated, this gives CASSFLAGEQYF.